The source of this T cell receptor (beta chain) is a study of blood T cell repertoires in COVID-19 (TCRdb year 2020). With respect to the entire study: The collaborator samples originated in the United States, Italy and Spain and spanned the acute and convalescent phases of COVID-19. The repertoires were made available in a free public database intended to serve as a resource for research on the immune response to SARS-CoV-2. Where HLA class I and class II types were available, the types were taken from metadata supplied by the sample provider, not from assay-based typing. The samples were drawn from two sources: the first 160 participants of the ongoing ImmuneRACE study, and approximately 1,300 subjects contributed by 6 global collaborators. Subjects who had been exposed to COVID-19, were actively infected with it, or had recovered from it provided the deeply sampled blood TCRbeta repertoires that made up the dataset. The sample metadata nearly always contained a de-identified subject ID, COVID-19 status, age in years and sex. The prospective study material was composed of cDNA or gDNA derived from T cells, B-cell-depleted T cells, or PBMCs.

As to this clone: The antigen it recognizes is unknown. Nothing much larger sits one base from this clone, and base qualities are not available.

The immunoSEQ Assay, a bias-controlled multiplex PCR, was used to amplify TCRbeta CDR3 regions from genomic DNA. In the source study's methods: Within the assay, amplification of reference gene primers was used to estimate how many nucleated cells each sample contained. To quantify the absolute abundance of each unique TCRbeta CDR3 rearrangement, sequence reads were collapsed and filtered. For each sample, productive Simpson clonality was calculated as the square root of Simpson's diversity index across productive rearrangements. Imported from immuneACCESS, the table was reduced by TCRdb to in-frame sequences with V and J called. These copies leave out some clones; in studies compared against another copy, an unresolved V gene accounts for under half, and the cause of the remainder is not known. The V and J calls and the clone size are those of that table, but D and trimming were determined from the DNA. Counted in this sample were over 150,000 clones; about 86% of them appeared once. The top ten hold around 20% of the sample.

Collaborating institutions collected whole blood in K2EDTA tubes following their own protocols. For TCRbeta analysis, collaborators shipped samples as frozen whole blood, isolated PBMCs, or DNA extracted from either of those sample types. The CDR3 runs 18 residues from the cysteine to the phenylalanine. Just the 54-base CDR3 DNA is kept, in frame starting at base 1. CDR1 and CDR2, per the germline V gene, are MNHEY and SVGEGT. Trimming takes 6 bases off V and 1 base off J; junction bases not matched to a gene: 12. Summary of the overall study and its limitations: The quantity of clinical and demographic metadata differed by source and by participant and was supplied without curation.

The TCR sequence derives from a man in his sixties or seventies with active or convalescent COVID-19. The chain was built from TRBV6-2 or TRBV6-3 and TRBJ2-2; TRBD2 matches 9 bases in the middle. The sequenced sample consisted of peripheral blood. The DNA sequence reads TGTGCCAGCAGCTCAGCCTACCGACTAGCGGAGAACACCGGGGAGCTGTTTTTT. It translates to CASSSAYRLAENTGELFF.